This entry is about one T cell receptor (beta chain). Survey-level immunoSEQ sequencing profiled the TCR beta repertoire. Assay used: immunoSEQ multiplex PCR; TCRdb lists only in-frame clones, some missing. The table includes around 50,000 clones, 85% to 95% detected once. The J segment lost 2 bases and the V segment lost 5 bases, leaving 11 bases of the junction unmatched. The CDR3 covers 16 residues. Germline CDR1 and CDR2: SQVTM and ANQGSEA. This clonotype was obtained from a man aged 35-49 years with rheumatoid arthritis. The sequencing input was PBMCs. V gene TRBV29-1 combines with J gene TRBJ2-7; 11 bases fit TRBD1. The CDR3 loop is CSVQGGPGQGAYEQYF. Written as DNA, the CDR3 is TGCAGCGTTCAAGGGGGCCCGGGACAGGGGGCCTACGAGCAGTACTTC.